Each of the 18 T cell receptor beta chains below was sequenced from the same sample in a study of Ad26.COV2.S vaccination and SARS-CoV-2 variants. Treatment denoted: roughly 20 received Ad26.COV2.S at low or high dose, single or two shots; roughly five received placebo; per-sample allocation not given. Following the first vaccine or placebo injection, samples were taken on day 63. TCRdb's table, derived via immunoSEQ multiplex PCR, lists solely in-frame clones and lacks some. This table holds around 250,000 clones, around nine tenths found once. Specimen: peripheral blood, collected in a trial of Ad26.COV2.S vaccine versus placebo. All receptors come from a person aged 18 to 65 who received the Ad26.COV2.S COVID-19 vaccine or a placebo.

V usage is TRBV9 and J usage is TRBJ1-2, with 9 bases identical to TRBD1. CDR1 and CDR2 from the germline V gene are SGDLS and YYNGEE. V lost 3 bases and J lost 3; bases outside the gene matches: 3. This CDR3 has 14 amino acids. This CDR3 is CASSGGQGYYGYTF. The CDR3 coding sequence is TGTGCCAGCAGCGGAGGACAGGGGTACTATGGCTACACCTTC.

The V gene is TRBV5-6, the J gene TRBJ1-3, with a tentative D call TRBD1 (6 bases). With 2 bases removed from V and 4 bases from J, the gap between germline ends came to 13 bases. The CDR3 sequence is 15 residues long. CDR1 is SGHDT and CDR2 is YYEEEE in the germline V gene. CDR3 nucleotide sequence: TGTGCCAGCAGCTTCATGGACAGAGCGGGAAACACCATATATTTT. Its translation: CASSFMDRAGNTIYF.

J is TRBJ2-3 and V is TRBV5-1; TRBD1 is a possible D gene (6 bases). V was cut by 4 bases and J by 2 bases, with 11 bases left in between. This CDR3 spans 14 amino acids. Looked up from germline, CDR1 is SGHRS and CDR2 is YFSETQ. CDR3 in DNA: TGCGCCAGCAGCAAGGACAGAAACACAGATACGCAGTATTTT. This codes for CASSKDRNTDTQYF.

The V gene is TRBV9, the J gene TRBJ1-6, with 7 bases identical to TRBD1. The CDR3 is 15 amino acids. The germline gives CDR1 SGDLS, CDR2 YYNGEE. The trim removed 0 bases at V and 7 bases at J, leaving 4 bases unmatched. Written as DNA, the CDR3 is TGTGCCAGCAGCGTAGCGGGACAGCAAAATTCACCCCTCCACTTT. Protein product: CASSVAGQQNSPLHF.

This chain connects TRBV11-3 to TRBJ2-2; the match to TRBD1 covers 7 bases. CDR3 length: 13 amino acids. Germline V gives CDR1 SGHNT, CDR2 YENEEA. J lost 2 bases, V lost 10 bases, and 4 bases had no gene match. CDR3 sequence reads: CAIRDRNTGELFF. The CDR3 nucleotides read TGTGCCATAAGGGACAGAAACACCGGGGAGCTGTTTTTT.

The chain is built from TRBV6-1 and TRBJ2-3; the match to TRBD2 covers 7 bases. The CDR3 contains 16 residues. V gave up 2 bases and J gave up 6 bases; unmatched junction bases: 11. CDR1 is MNHNS and CDR2 is SASEGT in the germline V gene. The DNA of the CDR3 is TGTGCCAGCAGTGAACGAGTAGGAGGGGAGGGGGATACGCAGTATTTT. It specifies CASSERVGGEGDTQYF.

V and J are TRBV29-1 and TRBJ2-2, with TRBD2 identical over 10 bases. This CDR3 is built from 13 residues. The trim removed 6 bases at V and 11 bases at J, leaving 9 bases unmatched. Germline values: CDR1 SQVTM, CDR2 ANQGSEA. The chain's CDR3 is CSVRRTSGAELFF. DNA for the CDR3: TGCAGCGTCCGCCGGACTAGCGGCGCAGAGCTGTTTTTT.

This sequence joins TRBV5-1 and TRBJ2-2; the D gene is possibly TRBD1 (7 bases). The CDR3 covers 16 residues. V lost 2 bases, J lost 1 base, and 12 bases lay in between. Looked up from germline, CDR1 is SGHRS and CDR2 is YFSETQ. The CDR3 bases are TGCGCCAGCAGCTTAGGGGGGACAGTGAACACCGGGGAGCTGTTTTTT. It encodes CASSLGGTVNTGELFF.

The J gene is TRBJ1-5, the V gene TRBV5-4, with 9 bases identical to TRBD1. Germline CDR1 is SGHNT and CDR2 is YYREEE (reference sequence). The CDR3 loop spans 15 amino acids. Germline trimming cut 4 bases from V and 6 bases from J; bases unmatched to any gene: 8. This chain's CDR3 is CASSQQGALSQPQHF. The CDR3 region has the DNA TGTGCCAGCAGCCAACAGGGGGCCTTGAGTCAGCCCCAGCATTTT.

The chain has TRBV7-8 and TRBJ2-7; D may be TRBD1 or TRBD2 (5 bases each). The CDR3 runs to 16 residues. Trimming pared 1 base from V and 6 bases from J, leaving 19 bases between. Germline V CDR1 and CDR2: SGHVS, FQNEAQ. The CDR3 coding sequence is TGTGCCAGCAGCTTAGGTCACCAAACGGGACCAGTCGAGCAGTACTTC. Translating gives CASSLGHQTGPVEQYF.

This chain joins TRBV7-6 and TRBJ2-7; D is perhaps TRBD1 (5 bases). The CDR3 totals 15 residues. Germline CDR1 is SGHVS and CDR2 is FNYEAQ. V lost 5 bases and J lost 2, with 16 bases in between. The chain's CDR3 is CASSKNGAATYEQYV. In DNA form, the CDR3 reads TGTGCCAGCAGCAAAAATGGGGCCGCTACCTACGAGCAGTACGTC.

This clone was observed a single time. CDR3 in amino acids: CASSADHGNTIYF. DNA of the CDR3: TGTGCCAGCAGCGCAGACCACGGAAACACCATATATTTT. The chain links TRBV7-6 to TRBJ1-3; D remains unclear. Germline V gene sequence: CDR1 SGHVS, CDR2 FNYEAQ. This CDR3 has 13 residues. V lost 5 bases and J 4 bases, leaving 9 bases between the germline ends.

The CDR3 nucleotides are TGTGCCAGCAGCCAAGTGCGTGGAGCCACTGAAGCTTTCTTT. Its protein is CASSQVRGATEAFF. The chain carries TRBV3-1 (or the pseudogene TRBV3-2) and TRBJ1-1; D not certain. Trimming removed 1 base at V and 4 bases at J, with 10 bases between. The CDR3 is 14 residues long. Per the germline V gene, CDR1 is LGHDT and CDR2 is YNNKEL (reference sequence).

The chain joins TRBV11-3 to TRBJ2-7; D gene uncertain. Trimming left V 6 bases short and J 5 bases short, with 14 bases between. The CDR3 loop spans 13 amino acids. Germline CDR1 is SGHNT and CDR2 is YENEEA. The DNA of the CDR3 is TGTGCCAGCAGGTTACGCCTCCGTCACGAGCAGTACTTC. This gives the protein CASRLRLRHEQYF.

The gene calls are TRBV4-1 and TRBJ1-2, with a weak D call TRBD1 (5 bases). The CDR3 covers 17 residues. The ends were cut back, 1 base at V and 0 bases at J, with 15 bases in the middle. Germline CDR1 and CDR2: MGHRA and YSYEKL. The CDR3 DNA follows: TGCGCCAGCAGCCAAGGTCAGGGCCTACCTGCTAACTATGGCTACACCTTC. This translates into CASSQGQGLPANYGYTF.

This rearrangement joins TRBV7-3 to TRBJ2-3; D might be TRBD2 (6 bases). From germline, CDR1 is SGHTA and CDR2 FQGTGA. The CDR3 totals 15 residues. Trimming stripped 2 bases from V and 2 bases from J, with 11 bases between. The CDR3 sequence is CASSLGGLNTDTQYF. DNA of the CDR3: TGTGCCAGCAGCTTAGGGGGACTGAACACAGATACGCAGTATTTT.

J is TRBJ2-3 and V is TRBV10-3; D is ambiguous. The V gene's germline CDR1 is ENHRY and CDR2 SYGVKD. Trimming removed 8 bases at V and 2 bases at J, with 5 bases between. CDR3 length equals 11 residues. This chain's CDR3 is CAIGITDTQYF. The DNA for the CDR3 is TGTGCCATCGGAATCACAGATACGCAGTATTTT.

V gene TRBV4-1 combines with J gene TRBJ2-1; D is possibly TRBD2 (6 bases). V was pared by 0 bases and J by 10 bases, with 25 bases between. The length of the CDR3 is 18 residues. Germline V lookup: CDR1 MGHRA, CDR2 YSYEKL. The CDR3 sequence: CASSQDRRVLIGNSEQFF. DNA for the CDR3: TGCGCCAGCAGCCAAGATCGGAGGGTGCTAATCGGGAACTCCGAGCAGTTCTTC.